The 2 T cell receptor beta chains presented below share a single source sample, sequenced in a study of Ad26.COV2.S vaccination and SARS-CoV-2 variants. TCRdb's table, derived via immunoSEQ multiplex PCR, lists solely in-frame clones and lacks some. The sample lists 350,000 to 500,000 clones; less than 95% were seen once. Treatment here: around 19 received Ad26.COV2.S at low or high dose, single or two shots; five or six received placebo; per-sample allocation not given. Vaccine and placebo recipients were sampled on day 63 after the first injection. The sequencing here drew on peripheral blood, taken in a trial of Ad26.COV2.S vaccine versus placebo. These receptors were taken from a person aged 18 to 65 who received the Ad26.COV2.S COVID-19 vaccine or a placebo.

This chain uses TRBV7-6 with TRBJ2-1; TRBD2 matches at 7 bases. The CDR3 is 14 amino acids. The junction had 8 bases not matched to a gene; V was cut back by 2 bases and J by 10 bases. Germline V gene data show CDR1 as SGHVS and CDR2 as FNYEAQ. CDR3 sequence reads: CASSLQPSGVEQFF. Here the CDR3 DNA reads TGTGCCAGCAGCTTACAGCCTAGCGGAGTAGAGCAGTTCTTC.

The chain combines TRBV11-2 with TRBJ1-2; no clear D. The CDR3 spans 12 residues. Germline assignment: CDR1 SGHAT and CDR2 FQNNGV. The V and J ends lost 3 bases and 4 bases respectively, with 6 bases between them. In DNA, the CDR3 is TGTGCCAGCAGCTTGACTCCCTATGGCTACACCTTC. Its translation is CASSLTPYGYTF.